What follows are 6 T cell receptor beta chains derived from one specimen sequenced in a study of T-cell memory formation after mild COVID-19 (dated by TCRdb to 2020 to 2023). Library preparation was by 5' RACE. Sequencer: Illumina NovaSeq 6000. In TCRdb, the public reads were trimmed at Q25 with fastp and aligned with MiXCR, with productive beta chains retained. Entries that share a CDR3 protein sequence are merged under the most common genes and DNA. For this sample there are about 440,000 distinct CDR3 sequences; 15% to 20% appear just once. The ten largest clones add up to approximately 8.4% of the sample. Material for sequencing was PBMCs or a T cell subset sorted from them (not recorded which). Receptors originate from an adult woman who had mild COVID-19 (a few samples of this study predate the infection). The sample titles of this study are shuffled in the database, so cell type and time point are left out; the donor was told from shared clones.

This clonotype appeared a few times. This sequence joins TRBV20-1 and TRBJ2-7; TRBD1 aligns across 9 bases. CDR1 is DFQATT and CDR2 is SNEGSKA in the germline V gene (reference sequence). Trimming at V came to 0 bases and at J to 4 bases, leaving 4 bases not matched to a gene. There are 14 residues in the CDR3. This CDR3 is CSARDRDRVYEQYF. CDR3 in DNA: TGCAGTGCTAGAGATCGGGACAGGGTATACGAGCAGTACTTC.

This clonotype was counted only a few times. J is TRBJ1-6 and V is TRBV3-1, with 10 bases lining up with TRBD1. The germline CDR1 and CDR2 sequences are LGHDT and YNNKEL (reference sequence). This CDR3 has 17 amino acids. Germline trimming cut 0 bases from V and 7 bases from J; bases unmatched to any gene: 6. CDR3 nucleotide sequence: TGTGCCAGCAGCCAAGATGCGGAGACAGGGGGCAATTCACCCCTCCACTTT. Protein sequence: CASSQDAETGGNSPLHF.

The rearrangement joins TRBV5-1 to TRBJ2-7, with TRBD1 as a possible D gene (5 bases). This CDR3 has 14 amino acids. CDR1 SGHRS and CDR2 YFSETQ come from the germline V gene. V lost 4 bases, J lost 1 base, and 12 bases lay in between. In DNA, the CDR3 is TGCGCCAGCAGCCCGGACAAGTCTTCCTACGAGCAGTACTTC. It yields the protein CASSPDKSSYEQYF.

The J gene is TRBJ2-5, the V gene TRBV2; D unresolved. This CDR3 spans 12 amino acids. V lost 4 bases and J lost 2, with 5 bases in between. From germline, CDR1 is SNHLY and CDR2 FYNNEI. The CDR3 coding sequence is TGTGCCAGCAGTGGAGTTCAAGAGACCCAGTACTTC. It encodes CASSGVQETQYF. The entire variable domain, with the rest obtained from reference TRBV2 and TRBJ2-5, is as follows: EPEVTQTPSHQVTQMGQEVILRCVPISNHLYFYWYRQILGQKVEFLVSFYNNEISEKSEIFDDQFSVERPDGSNFTLKIRSTKLEDSAMYFCASSGVQETQYFGPGTRLLVL.

This clonotype was counted ten times or more. The V call is TRBV29-1, the J call TRBJ2-6, with unresolved D. The germline CDR1 and CDR2 sequences are SQVTM and ANQGSEA. This CDR3 comprises 12 residues. V lost 5 bases to trimming and J lost 0 bases, with 2 bases between them. CDR3 in DNA: TGCAGCGTTAACTCTGGGGCCAACGTCCTGACTTTC. Its translation: CSVNSGANVLTF. Drawing the rest from reference TRBV29-1 and TRBJ2-6, the complete variable domain is SAVISQKPSRDICQRGTSLTIQCQVDSQVTMMFWYRQQPGQSLTLIATANQGSEATYESGFVIDKFPISRPNLTFSTLTVSNMSPEDSSIYLCSVNSGANVLTFGAGSRLTVL.

The chain links TRBV25-1 to TRBJ2-7, with a weak D call TRBD2 (7 bases). The CDR3 spans 11 residues. V was cut by 6 bases and J by 7 bases, with 10 bases left in between. Per the germline V gene, CDR1 is MGHDK and CDR2 is SYGVNS. The CDR3 DNA follows: TGTGCCAGCAGCCGGGGGGCGGAGCAGTACTTC. It translates to CASSRGAEQYF.